The clone carrying this TCR beta chain showed up just once. Its cognate antigen is unknown. This sample is drawn from a study of T cell responses to AZD1222 COVID-19 vaccine. Germline CDR1 reads SGHRS; CDR2 reads YFSETQ. The CDR3 loop spans 14 amino acids. V dropped 0 bases and J dropped 7; count of bases not matched to a gene: 4. Profiled with immunoSEQ multiplex PCR; TCRdb holds only in-frame clones, not every one. The sample shows some 150,000 clones, around 90% of them seen only once. Study-wide findings and caveats: After the peak T cell response, and only then, were repertoires sampled. Most donors were white British, females outnumbered males, and clonal diversity was possibly underestimated. Only a handful of AZD1222 recipients, several in all, had baseline seropositivity. With dominance at 160-218 and 743-854, vaccine-associated CD4 TCRs spanned spike.

This sequence was found in an adult who received the MenACWY meningococcal vaccine as a control. This chain connects TRBV5-1 to TRBJ1-5, with TRBD1 matching over 7 bases. The sequences come from peripheral blood, collected 28 days after the second dose of the MenACWY control vaccine. The CDR3 region has the DNA TGCGCCAGCAGCTTGGGAGGGGGCGAGCAGCCCCAGCATTTT. This codes for CASSLGGGEQPQHF.